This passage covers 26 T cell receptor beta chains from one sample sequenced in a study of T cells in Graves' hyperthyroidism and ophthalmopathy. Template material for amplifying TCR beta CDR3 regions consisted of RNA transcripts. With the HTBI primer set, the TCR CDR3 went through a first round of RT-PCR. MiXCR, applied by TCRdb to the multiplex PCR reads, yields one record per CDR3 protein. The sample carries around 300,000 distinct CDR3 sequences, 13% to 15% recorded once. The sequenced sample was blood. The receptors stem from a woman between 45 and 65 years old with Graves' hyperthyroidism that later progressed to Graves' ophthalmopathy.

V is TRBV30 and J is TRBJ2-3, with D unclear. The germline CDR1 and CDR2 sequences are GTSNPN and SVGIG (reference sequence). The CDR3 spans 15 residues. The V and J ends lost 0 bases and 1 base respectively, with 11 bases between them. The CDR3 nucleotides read TGTGCCTGGAGTGTACGCCGGGTCCGCACAGATACGCAGTATTTT. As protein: CAWSVRRVRTDTQYF.

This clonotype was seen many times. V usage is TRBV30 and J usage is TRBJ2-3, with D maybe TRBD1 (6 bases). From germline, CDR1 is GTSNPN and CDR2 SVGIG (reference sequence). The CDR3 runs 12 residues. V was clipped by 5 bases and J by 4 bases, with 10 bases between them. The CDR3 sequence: CAWSEGADTQYF. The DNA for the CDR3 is TGTGCCTGGTCAGAGGGGGCAGATACGCAGTATTTT.

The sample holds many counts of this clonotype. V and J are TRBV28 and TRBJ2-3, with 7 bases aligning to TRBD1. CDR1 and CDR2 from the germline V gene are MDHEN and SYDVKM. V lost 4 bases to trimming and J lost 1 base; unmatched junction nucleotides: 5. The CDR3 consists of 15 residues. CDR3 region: CASSSTGTGTDTQYF. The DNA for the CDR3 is TGTGCCAGCAGTTCGACTGGGACAGGCACAGATACGCAGTATTTT.

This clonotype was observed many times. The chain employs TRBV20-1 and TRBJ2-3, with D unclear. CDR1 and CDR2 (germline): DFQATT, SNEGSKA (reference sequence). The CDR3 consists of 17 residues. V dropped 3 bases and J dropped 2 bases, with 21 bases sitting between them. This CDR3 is CSASLRASLLITDTQYF. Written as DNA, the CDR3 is TGCAGTGCTAGCCTACGAGCCAGCTTGTTAATCACAGATACGCAGTATTTT.

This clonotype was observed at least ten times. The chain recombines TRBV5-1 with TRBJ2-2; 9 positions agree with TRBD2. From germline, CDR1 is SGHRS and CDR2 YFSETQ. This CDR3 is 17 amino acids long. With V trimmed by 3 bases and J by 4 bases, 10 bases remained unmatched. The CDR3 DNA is TGCGCCAGCAGCTCCCTCTTAGCGGGAGCTACCACCGGGGAGCTGTTTTTT. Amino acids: CASSSLLAGATTGELFF.

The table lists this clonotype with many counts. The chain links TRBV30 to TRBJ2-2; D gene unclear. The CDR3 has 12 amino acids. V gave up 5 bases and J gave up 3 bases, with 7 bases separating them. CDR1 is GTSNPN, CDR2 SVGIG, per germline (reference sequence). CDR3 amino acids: CAWGSDTGELFF. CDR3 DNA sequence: TGTGCCTGGGGTTCGGACACCGGGGAGCTGTTTTTT. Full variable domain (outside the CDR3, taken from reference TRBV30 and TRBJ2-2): SQTIHQWPATLVQPVGSPLSLECTVEGTSNPNLYWYRQAAGRGLQLLFYSVGIGQISSEVPQNLSASRPQDRQFILSSKKLLLSDSGFYLCAWGSDTGELFFGEGSRLTVL.

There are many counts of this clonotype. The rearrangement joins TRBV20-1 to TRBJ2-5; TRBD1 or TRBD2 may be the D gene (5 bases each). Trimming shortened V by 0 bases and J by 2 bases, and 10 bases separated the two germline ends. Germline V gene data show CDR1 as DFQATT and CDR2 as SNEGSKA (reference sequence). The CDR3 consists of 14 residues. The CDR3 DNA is TGCAGTGCTAGAGACCGGGACGGGCAAGAGACCCAGTACTTC. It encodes CSARDRDGQETQYF.

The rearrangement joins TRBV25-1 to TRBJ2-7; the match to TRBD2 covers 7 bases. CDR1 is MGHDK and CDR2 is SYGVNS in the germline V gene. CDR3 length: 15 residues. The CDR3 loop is CAQHFVGLESYEQYF. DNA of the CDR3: TGTGCTCAGCATTTCGTAGGACTAGAGTCCTACGAGCAGTACTTC.

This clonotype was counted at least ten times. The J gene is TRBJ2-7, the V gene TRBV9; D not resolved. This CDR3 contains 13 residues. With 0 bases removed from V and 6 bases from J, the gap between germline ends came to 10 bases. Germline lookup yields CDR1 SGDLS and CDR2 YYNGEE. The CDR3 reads CASSVAEYSEQYF. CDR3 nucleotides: TGTGCCAGCAGCGTAGCGGAATATTCCGAGCAGTACTTC.

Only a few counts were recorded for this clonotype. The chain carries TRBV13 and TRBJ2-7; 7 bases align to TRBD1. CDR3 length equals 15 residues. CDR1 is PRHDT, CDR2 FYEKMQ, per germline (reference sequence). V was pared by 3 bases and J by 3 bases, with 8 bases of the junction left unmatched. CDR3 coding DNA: TGTGCCAGCAGCTTCGCCGGGACAGACCACTACGAGCAGTACTTC. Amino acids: CASSFAGTDHYEQYF. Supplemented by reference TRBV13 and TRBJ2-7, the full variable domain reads AAGVIQSPRHLIKEKRETATLKCYPIPRHDTVYWYQQGPGQDPQFLISFYEKMQSDKGSIPDRFSAQQFSDYHSELNMSSLELGDSALYFCASSFAGTDHYEQYFGPGTRLTVT.

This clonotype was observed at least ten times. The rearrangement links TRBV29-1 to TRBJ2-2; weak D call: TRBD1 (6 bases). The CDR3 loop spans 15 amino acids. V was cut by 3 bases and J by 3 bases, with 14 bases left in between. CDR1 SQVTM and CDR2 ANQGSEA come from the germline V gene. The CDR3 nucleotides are TGCAGCGTTGATGCGACAGGCAGGGACACCGGGGAGCTGTTTTTT. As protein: CSVDATGRDTGELFF.

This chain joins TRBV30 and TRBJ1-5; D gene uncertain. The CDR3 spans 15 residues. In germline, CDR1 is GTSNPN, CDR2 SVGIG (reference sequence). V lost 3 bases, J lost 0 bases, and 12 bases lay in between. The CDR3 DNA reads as TGTGCCTGGAGCCCCCCTACGGGTAGCAATCAGCCCCAGCATTTT. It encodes CAWSPPTGSNQPQHF.

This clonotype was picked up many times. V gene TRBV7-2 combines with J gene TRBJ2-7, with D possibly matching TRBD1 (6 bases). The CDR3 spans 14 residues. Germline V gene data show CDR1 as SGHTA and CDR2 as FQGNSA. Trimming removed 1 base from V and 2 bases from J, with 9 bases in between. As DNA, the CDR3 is TGTGCCAGCAGCTTAGGGGACAATCCCTACGAGCAGTACTTC. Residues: CASSLGDNPYEQYF. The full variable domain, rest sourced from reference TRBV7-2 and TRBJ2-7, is GAGVSQSPSNKVTEKGKDVELRCDPISGHTALYWYRQSLGQGLEFLIYFQGNSAPDKSGLPSDRFSAERTGGSVSTLTIQRTQQEDSAVYLCASSLGDNPYEQYFGPGTRLTVT.

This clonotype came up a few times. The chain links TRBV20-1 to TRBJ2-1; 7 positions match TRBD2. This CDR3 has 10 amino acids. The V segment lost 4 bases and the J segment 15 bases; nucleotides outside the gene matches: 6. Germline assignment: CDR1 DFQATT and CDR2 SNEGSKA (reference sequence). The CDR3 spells CSAKLAKMFF. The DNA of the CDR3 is TGCAGTGCTAAACTAGCGAAGATGTTCTTC.

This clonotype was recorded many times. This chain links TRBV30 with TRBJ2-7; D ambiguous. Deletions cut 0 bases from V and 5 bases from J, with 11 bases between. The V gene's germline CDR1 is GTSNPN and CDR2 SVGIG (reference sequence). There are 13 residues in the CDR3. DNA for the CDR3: TGTGCCTGGAGTGTACTACAACTCAACGAGCAGTACTTC. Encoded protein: CAWSVLQLNEQYF.

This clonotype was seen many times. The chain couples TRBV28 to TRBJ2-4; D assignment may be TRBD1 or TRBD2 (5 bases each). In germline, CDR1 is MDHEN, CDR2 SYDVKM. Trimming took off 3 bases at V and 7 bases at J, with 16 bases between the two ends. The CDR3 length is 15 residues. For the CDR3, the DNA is TGTGCCAGCAGTTTGGGCCAGACATGGGGGAACATTCAGTACTTC. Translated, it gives CASSLGQTWGNIQYF.

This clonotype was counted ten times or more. The CDR3 DNA sequence: TGTGCCTGGTCGAGAGGGGACGGTGAGCAGTTCTTC. Translating gives CAWSRGDGEQFF. The chain has TRBV30 and TRBJ2-1; D may match TRBD1 or TRBD2 (5 bases each). Trimming shortened V by 5 bases and J by 9 bases, and 14 bases separated the two germline ends. The CDR3 is 12 residues long. Germline assignment: CDR1 GTSNPN and CDR2 SVGIG (reference sequence).

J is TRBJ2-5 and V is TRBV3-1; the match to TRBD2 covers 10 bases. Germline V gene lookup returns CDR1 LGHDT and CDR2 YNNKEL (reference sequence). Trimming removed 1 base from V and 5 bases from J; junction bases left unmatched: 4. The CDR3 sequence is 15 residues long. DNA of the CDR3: TGTGCCAGCAGCCAAGGGACTAGCGGTCTCGAGACCCAGTACTTC. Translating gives CASSQGTSGLETQYF.

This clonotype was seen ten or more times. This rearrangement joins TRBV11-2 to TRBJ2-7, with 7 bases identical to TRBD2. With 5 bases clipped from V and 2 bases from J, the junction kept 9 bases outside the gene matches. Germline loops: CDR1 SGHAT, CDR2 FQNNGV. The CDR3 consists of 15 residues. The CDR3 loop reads CASSIASGFTYEQYF. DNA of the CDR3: TGTGCCAGCAGCATTGCTAGCGGATTTACCTACGAGCAGTACTTC. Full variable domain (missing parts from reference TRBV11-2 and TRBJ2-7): EAGVAQSPRYKIIEKRQSVAFWCNPISGHATLYWYQQILGQGPKLLIQFQNNGVVDDSQLPKDRFSAERLKGVDSTLKIQPAKLEDSAVYLCASSIASGFTYEQYFGPGTRLTVT.

Written as DNA, the CDR3 is TGCAGTGCTAGCCGGCTTGGGACCTCGGGGACTGGCTACACCTTC. Protein sequence: CSASRLGTSGTGYTF. The chain carries TRBV20-1 and TRBJ1-2; the D gene is possibly TRBD1 (5 bases). The CDR3 has 15 amino acids. The V gene lost 3 bases and the J gene lost 7 bases, with 21 bases spanning the gap. Germline loops: CDR1 DFQATT, CDR2 SNEGSKA (reference sequence).

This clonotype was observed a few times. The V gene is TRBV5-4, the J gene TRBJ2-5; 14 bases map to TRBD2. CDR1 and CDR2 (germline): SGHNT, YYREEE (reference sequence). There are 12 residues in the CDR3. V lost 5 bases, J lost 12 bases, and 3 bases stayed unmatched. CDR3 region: CASRVTSGREYF. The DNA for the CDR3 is TGTGCCAGCAGGGTGACTAGCGGGAGGGAGTACTTC.

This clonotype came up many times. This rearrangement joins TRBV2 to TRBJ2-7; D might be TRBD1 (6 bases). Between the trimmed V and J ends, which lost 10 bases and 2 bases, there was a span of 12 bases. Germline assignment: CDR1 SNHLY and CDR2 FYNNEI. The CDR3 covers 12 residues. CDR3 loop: CATRTVTYEQYF. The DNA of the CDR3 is TGTGCCACTCGGACAGTCACCTACGAGCAGTACTTC.

Here the CDR3 reads CASSHAWGRSNTGELFF. The CDR3 coding sequence is TGTGCCAGCAGCCACGCCTGGGGCAGATCGAACACCGGGGAGCTGTTTTTT. This chain joins TRBV3-1 and TRBJ2-2; tentative D call: TRBD1 (5 bases). This CDR3 region has 17 residues. Trimming stripped 3 bases from V and 0 bases from J, with 14 bases between. Germline V lookup: CDR1 LGHDT, CDR2 YNNKEL (reference sequence).

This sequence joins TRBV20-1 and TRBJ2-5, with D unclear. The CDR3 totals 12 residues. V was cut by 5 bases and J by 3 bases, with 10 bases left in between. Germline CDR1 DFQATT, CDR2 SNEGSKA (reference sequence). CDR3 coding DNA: TGCAGTGCTCTGGACCCTAAAGAGACCCAGTACTTC. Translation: CSALDPKETQYF.

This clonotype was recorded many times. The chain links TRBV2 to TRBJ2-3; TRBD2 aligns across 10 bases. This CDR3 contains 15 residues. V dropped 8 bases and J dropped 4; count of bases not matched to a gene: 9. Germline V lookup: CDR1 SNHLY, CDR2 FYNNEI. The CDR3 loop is CASGRLAGSPDTQYF. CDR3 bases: TGTGCCAGCGGAAGACTAGCGGGTTCGCCAGATACGCAGTATTTT.

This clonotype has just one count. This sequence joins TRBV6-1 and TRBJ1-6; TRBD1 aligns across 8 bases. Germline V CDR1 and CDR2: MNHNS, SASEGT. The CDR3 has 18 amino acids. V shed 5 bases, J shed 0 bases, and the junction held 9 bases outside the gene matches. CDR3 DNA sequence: TGTGCCAGCAGTCCCGGGACAGGCAGGAGCTCCTATAATTCACCCCTCCACTTT. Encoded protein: CASSPGTGRSSYNSPLHF.